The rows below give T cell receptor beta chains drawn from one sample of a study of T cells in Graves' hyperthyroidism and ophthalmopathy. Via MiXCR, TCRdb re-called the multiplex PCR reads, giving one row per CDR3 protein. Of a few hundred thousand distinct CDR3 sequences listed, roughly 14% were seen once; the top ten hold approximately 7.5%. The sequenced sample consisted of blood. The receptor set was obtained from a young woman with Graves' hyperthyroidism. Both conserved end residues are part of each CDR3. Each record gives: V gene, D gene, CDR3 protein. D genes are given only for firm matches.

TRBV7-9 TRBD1 CASSLLIGTGFFFVDTQYF
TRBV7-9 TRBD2 CASSLGTSGDEQYF
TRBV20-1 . CSARGRDGEKLFF
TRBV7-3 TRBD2 CASSLIAGGYNEQFF
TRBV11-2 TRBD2 CASSLDPRLAGDDTQYF
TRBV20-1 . CSARDPGLAYNSPLHF
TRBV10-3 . CAIAVAGARDGYTF
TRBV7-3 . CASSSSGLPSYNEQFF
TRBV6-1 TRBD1 CASSPGTGDNYGYTF
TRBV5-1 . CASSSDGDFGYTF
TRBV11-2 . CASSLDPFNYGYTF
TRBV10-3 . CAISARDSERLFF
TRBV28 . CASSSRAAALYNEQFF
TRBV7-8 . CASSRYGGSTNEKLFF
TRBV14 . CASSHNRNYGYTF
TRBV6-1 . CATAGRGLTNEKLFF
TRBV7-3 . CASIVSRSYEQYF
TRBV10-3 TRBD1 CATAGTGKYSGNTIYF
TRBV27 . CASSSPRSGANVLTF
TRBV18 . CASSPGRPGELFF
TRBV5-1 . CASSFSQAKDEQFF
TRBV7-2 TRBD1 CASSRFGTGGNQPQHF
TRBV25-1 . CASSGYSGGGEKLFF
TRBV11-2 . CASSLVGWNSPLHF
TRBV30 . CAWSVQWGRGTEAFF
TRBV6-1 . CASTTETGYSNQPQHF
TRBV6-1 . CASSEGGANTGELFF
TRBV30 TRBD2 CACLIAGGFDEQFF
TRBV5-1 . CASSPDRTTSYEQYF
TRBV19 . CASSTQVLNTEAFF
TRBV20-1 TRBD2 CSAGLAGGEQYF
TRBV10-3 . CAISQGSGANVLTF
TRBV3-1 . CASSQGGRPSEQYF
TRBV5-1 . CASSSSGDVETQYF
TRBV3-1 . CASSQRMDDEQYF
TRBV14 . CASSPLYPGAAGNEQFF
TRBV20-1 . CSARDGSAGPSNEKLFF
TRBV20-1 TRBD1 CSARDTGVTEAFF
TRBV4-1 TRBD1 CASSQDRTGGSYEQYF
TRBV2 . CASSEALRRTGYTF
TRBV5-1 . CASSFDTTTNYGYTF
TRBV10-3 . CAISESSGTPNYGYTF
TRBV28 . CASTLWGGAATNEKLFF
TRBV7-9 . CASSFRPGTKFQETQYF
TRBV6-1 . CASSRLEGGEQFF
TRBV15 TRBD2 CATSRDRWRGATDTQYF
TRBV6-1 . CASSASSGAGGYTF